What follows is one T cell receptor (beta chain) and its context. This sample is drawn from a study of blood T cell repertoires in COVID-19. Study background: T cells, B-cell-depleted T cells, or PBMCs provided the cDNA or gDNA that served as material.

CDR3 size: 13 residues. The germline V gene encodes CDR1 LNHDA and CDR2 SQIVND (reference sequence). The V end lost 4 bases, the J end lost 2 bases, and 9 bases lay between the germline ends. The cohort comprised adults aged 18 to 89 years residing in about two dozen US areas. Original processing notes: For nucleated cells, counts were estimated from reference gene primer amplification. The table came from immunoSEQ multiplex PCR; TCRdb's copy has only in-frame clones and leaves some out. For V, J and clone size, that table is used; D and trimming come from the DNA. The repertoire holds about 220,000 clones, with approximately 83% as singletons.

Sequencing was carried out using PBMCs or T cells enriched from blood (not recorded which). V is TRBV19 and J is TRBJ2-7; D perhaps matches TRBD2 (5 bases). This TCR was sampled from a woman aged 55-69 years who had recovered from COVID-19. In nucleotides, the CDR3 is TGTGCCAGTAGTAGGGAGTTCCCCTACGAGCAGTACTTC. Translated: CASSREFPYEQYF.